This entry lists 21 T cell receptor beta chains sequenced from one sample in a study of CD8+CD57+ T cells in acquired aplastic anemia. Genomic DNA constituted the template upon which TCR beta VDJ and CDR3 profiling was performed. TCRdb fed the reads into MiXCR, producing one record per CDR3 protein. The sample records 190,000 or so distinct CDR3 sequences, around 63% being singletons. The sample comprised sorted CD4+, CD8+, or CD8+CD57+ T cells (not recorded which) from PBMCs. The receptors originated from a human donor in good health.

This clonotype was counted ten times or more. CDR3 in DNA: TGTGCCAGCAGCTGGGGGGGGGCAGGGGGCAACACTGAAGCTTTCTTT. Protein: CASSWGGAGGNTEAFF. This chain links TRBV5-6 with TRBJ1-1; 8 bases are shared with TRBD1. The germline CDR1 and CDR2 sequences are SGHDT and YYEEEE. The CDR3 has 16 residues. The junction had 9 bases not matched to a gene; V was cut back by 3 bases and J by 2 bases.

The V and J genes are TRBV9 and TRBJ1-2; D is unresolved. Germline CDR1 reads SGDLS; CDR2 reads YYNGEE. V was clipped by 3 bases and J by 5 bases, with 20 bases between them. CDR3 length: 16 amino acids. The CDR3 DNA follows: TGTGCCAGCAGCGCCAACTACGGAAGACTCGGTTATGGCTACACCTTC. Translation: CASSANYGRLGYGYTF. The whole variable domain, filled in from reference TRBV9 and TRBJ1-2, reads DSGVTQTPKHLITATGQRVTLRCSPRSGDLSVYWYQQSLDQGLQFLIQYYNGEERAKGNILERFSAQQFPDLHSELNLSSLELGDSALYFCASSANYGRLGYGYTFGSGTRLTVV.

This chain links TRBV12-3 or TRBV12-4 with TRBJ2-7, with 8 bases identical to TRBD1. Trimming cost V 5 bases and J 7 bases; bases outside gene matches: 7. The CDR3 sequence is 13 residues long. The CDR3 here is CASSPGQAEEQYF. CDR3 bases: TGTGCCAGCAGTCCGGGACAGGCGGAGGAGCAGTACTTC.

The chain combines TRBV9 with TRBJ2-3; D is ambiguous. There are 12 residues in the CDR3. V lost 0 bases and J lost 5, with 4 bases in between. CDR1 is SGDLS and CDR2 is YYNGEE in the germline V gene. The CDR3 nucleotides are TGTGCCAGCAGCGTAGGGTTAGATACGCAGTATTTT. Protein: CASSVGLDTQYF. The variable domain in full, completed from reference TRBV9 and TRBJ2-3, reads DSGVTQTPKHLITATGQRVTLRCSPRSGDLSVYWYQQSLDQGLQFLIQYYNGEERAKGNILERFSAQQFPDLHSELNLSSLELGDSALYFCASSVGLDTQYFGPGTRLTVL.

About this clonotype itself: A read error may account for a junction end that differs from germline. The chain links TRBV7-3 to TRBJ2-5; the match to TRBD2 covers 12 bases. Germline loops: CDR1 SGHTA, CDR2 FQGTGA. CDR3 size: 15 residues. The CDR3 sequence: CASSLAGGLEETKYF. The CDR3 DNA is TGTGCCAGCAGCCTAGCGGGGGGGCTAGAGGAGACCAAGTACTTC.

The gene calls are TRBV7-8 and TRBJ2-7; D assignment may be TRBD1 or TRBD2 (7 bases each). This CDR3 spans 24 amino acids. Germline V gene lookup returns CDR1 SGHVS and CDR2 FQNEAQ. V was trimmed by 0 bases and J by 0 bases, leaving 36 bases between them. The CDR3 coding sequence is TGTGCCAGCAGCTTAGCCCGACAGGGAGGGTTAGGAGACGGAGAGGGGTCGTACTCCTACGAGCAGTACTTC. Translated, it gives CASSLARQGGLGDGEGSYSYEQYF. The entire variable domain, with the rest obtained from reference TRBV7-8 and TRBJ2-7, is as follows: GAGVSQSPRYKVAKRGQDVALRCDPISGHVSLFWYQQALGQGPEFLTYFQNEAQLDKSGLPSDRFFAERPEGSVSTLKIQRTQQEDSAVYLCASSLARQGGLGDGEGSYSYEQYFGPGTRLTVT.

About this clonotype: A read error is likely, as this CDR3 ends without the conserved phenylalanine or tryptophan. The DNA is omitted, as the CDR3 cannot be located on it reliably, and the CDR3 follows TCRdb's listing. CDR3 region: CATSRVAT. The rearrangement uses TRBV15 and TRBJ2-1. The CDR3 region is 8 residues in length, termini included. Germline CDR1 and CDR2: LNHNV and YYDKDF (reference sequence).

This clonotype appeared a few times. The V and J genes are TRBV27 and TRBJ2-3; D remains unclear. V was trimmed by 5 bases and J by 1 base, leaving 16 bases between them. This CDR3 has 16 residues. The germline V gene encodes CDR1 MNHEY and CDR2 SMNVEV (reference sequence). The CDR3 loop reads CASSPLTVRGTDTQYF. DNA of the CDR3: TGTGCCAGCAGTCCCTTAACGGTGAGAGGCACAGATACGCAGTATTTT.

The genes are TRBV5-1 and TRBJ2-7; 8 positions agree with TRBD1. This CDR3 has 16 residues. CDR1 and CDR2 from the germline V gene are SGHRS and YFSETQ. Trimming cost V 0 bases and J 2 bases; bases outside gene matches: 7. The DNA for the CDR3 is TGCGCCAGCAGCTTGGCCCCTCTGGGACAGGCCTACGAGCAGTACTTC. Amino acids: CASSLAPLGQAYEQYF.

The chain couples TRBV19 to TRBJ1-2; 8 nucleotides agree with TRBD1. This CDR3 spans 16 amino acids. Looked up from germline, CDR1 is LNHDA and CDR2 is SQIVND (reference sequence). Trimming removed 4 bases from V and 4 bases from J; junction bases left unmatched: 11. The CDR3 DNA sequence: TGTGCCAGTAGTAACTCCGGACAGGGACCGGCCTATGGCTACACCTTC. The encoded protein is CASSNSGQGPAYGYTF.

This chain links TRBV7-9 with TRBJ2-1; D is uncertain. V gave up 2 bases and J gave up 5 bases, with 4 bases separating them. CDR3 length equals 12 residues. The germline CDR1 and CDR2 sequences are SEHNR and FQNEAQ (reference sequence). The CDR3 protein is CASSLQHNEQFF. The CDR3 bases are TGTGCCAGCAGCTTACAGCACAATGAGCAGTTCTTC.

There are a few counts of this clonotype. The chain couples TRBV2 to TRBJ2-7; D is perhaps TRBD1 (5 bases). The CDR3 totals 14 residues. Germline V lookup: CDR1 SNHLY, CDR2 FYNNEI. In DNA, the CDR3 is TGTTCCTCTAAACGGGCAGGGAATACCTACGAGCAGTACTTC. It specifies CSSKRAGNTYEQYF.

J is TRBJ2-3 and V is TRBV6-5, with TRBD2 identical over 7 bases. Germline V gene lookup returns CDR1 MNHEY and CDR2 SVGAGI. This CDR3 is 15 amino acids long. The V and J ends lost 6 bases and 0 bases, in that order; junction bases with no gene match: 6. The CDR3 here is CASRRSGDSTDTQYF. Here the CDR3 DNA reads TGTGCCAGCAGAAGGAGCGGGGACAGCACAGATACGCAGTATTTT.

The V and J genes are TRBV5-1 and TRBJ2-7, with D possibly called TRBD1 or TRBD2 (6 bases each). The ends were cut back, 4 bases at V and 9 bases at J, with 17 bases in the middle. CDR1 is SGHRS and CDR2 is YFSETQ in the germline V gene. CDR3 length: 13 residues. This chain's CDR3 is CASSVTGGKGQYF. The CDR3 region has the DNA TGCGCCAGCAGCGTGACAGGAGGGAAGGGGCAGTACTTC.

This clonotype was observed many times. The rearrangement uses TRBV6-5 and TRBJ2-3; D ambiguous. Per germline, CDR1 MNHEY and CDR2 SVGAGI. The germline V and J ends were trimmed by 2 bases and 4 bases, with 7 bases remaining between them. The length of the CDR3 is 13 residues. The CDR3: CASSYEISDTQYF. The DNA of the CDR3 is TGTGCCAGCAGTTACGAAATCTCAGATACGCAGTATTTT.

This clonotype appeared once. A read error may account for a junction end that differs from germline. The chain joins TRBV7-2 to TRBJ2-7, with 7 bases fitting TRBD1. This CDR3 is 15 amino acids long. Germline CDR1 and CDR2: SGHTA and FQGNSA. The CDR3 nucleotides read TGTTCCAGCAGAGTAGGGACAGCTCTCTCCTACGAGCAGTACTTC. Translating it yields CSSRVGTALSYEQYF.

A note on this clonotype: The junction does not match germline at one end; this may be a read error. The CDR3 here is CASSPLGGRSQETQYF. The CDR3 DNA follows: TGCGCCAGCAGTCCGTTGGGCGGGAGGAGCCAAGAGACCCAGTACTTC. The chain couples TRBV24-1 to TRBJ2-5; 8 bases agree with TRBD2. The CDR3 sequence is 16 residues long. Germline CDR1 and CDR2: KGHDR and SFDVKD.

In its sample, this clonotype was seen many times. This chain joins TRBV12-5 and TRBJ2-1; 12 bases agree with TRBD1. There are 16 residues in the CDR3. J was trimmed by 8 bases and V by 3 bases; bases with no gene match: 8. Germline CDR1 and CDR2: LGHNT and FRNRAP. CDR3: CASGLFGTGGLHEQFF. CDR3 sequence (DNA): TGTGCTAGTGGTTTATTTGGGACAGGGGGCTTGCATGAGCAGTTCTTC.

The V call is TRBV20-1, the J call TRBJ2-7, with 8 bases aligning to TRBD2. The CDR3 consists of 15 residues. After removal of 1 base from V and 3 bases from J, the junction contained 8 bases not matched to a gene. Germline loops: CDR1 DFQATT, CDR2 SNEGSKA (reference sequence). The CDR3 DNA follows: TGCAGTGCTAGAGTTCTGGCGGGGGGTGACTACGAGCAGTACTTC. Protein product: CSARVLAGGDYEQYF.

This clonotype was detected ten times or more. The CDR3 reads CASHQEEDETQYF. The CDR3 DNA follows: TGTGCCAGCCATCAGGAGGAGGATGAGACCCAGTACTTC. This rearrangement joins TRBV12-3 or TRBV12-4 to TRBJ2-5; D possibly corresponds to TRBD2 (5 bases). The CDR3 covers 13 residues. V lost 8 bases and J lost 5, with 15 bases in between.

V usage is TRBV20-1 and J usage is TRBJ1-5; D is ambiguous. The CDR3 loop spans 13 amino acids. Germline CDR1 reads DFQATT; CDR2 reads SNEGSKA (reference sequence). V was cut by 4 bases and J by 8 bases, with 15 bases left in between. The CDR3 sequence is CSANSEGAKPQHF. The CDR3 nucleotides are TGCAGTGCTAACAGTGAGGGAGCGAAGCCCCAGCATTTT.